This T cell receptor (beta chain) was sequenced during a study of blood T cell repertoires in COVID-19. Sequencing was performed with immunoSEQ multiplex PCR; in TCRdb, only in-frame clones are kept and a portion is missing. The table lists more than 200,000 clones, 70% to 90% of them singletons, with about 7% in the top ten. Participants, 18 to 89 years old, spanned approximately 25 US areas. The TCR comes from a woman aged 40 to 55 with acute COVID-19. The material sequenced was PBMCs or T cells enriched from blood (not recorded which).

As DNA, the CDR3 is TGCGCCAGCAGCCAAGATCTTGCAGAACCCGGGGAGCTGTTTTTT. Its translation is CASSQDLAEPGELFF. J is TRBJ2-2 and V is TRBV4-3; D remains unclear. Germline assignment: CDR1 LGHNA and CDR2 YSLEER. This CDR3 region has 15 residues. The V end was cut by 0 bases, the J end by 6 bases, with 11 bases between.